This T cell receptor beta chain was identified during a study of long-term antiretroviral therapy in people with HIV. Notes on the study in general: HIV repertoires covered narrower CDR3 length ranges than controls did.

This clone was observed a handful of times. Its antigen remains unknown. The CDR3 contains 17 residues. Germline V lookup: CDR1 SEHNR, CDR2 FQNEAQ (reference sequence). Germline trimming cut 6 bases from V and 9 bases from J; bases unmatched to any gene: 17. At the survey level, the v3.0 immunoSEQ assay was run. This table comes from immunoSEQ multiplex PCR, and its TCRdb copy is limited to in-frame clones, with some not included. Among under 45,000 clones listed, approximately 94% were seen once. This receptor was identified in a man aged 30-40 years with HIV. The chain employs TRBV7-9 and TRBJ1-6; 7 nucleotides line up with TRBD1. Sample: unsorted PBMCs, taken around 9.2 years after starting antiretroviral therapy. DNA for the CDR3: TGTGCCAGCAGTTCTGGACCAGGGACAGCCGTCGGTTCACCCCTCCACTTT. It codes for CASSSGPGTAVGSPLHF. The full variable domain, rest sourced from reference TRBV7-9 and TRBJ1-6, is DTGVSQNPRHKITKRGQNVTFRCDPISEHNRLYWYRQTLGQGPEFLTYFQNEAQLEKSRLLSDRFSAERPKGSFSTLEIQRTEQGDSAMYLCASSSGPGTAVGSPLHFGNGTRLTVT.